The 25 T cell receptor beta chains below all came from one sample that was sequenced in a study of T-cell memory formation after mild COVID-19. TCRdb itself ran the 5' RACE reads through MiXCR, one entry per CDR3 protein. The data hold hundreds of thousands of distinct CDR3 sequences, with about an eighth observed a single time. The specimen was PBMCs or a T cell subset sorted from them (not recorded which). The receptor set was obtained from a man aged 18 to 35 who had mild COVID-19 (a few samples of this study predate the infection). Cell type and time point are not known.

The chain recombines TRBV6-5 with TRBJ1-3; TRBD1 might be the D (6 bases). Between the trimmed V and J ends, which lost 6 bases and 4 bases, there was a span of 19 bases. CDR1 and CDR2 from the germline V gene are MNHEY and SVGAGI. The CDR3 is made up of 16 amino acids. CDR3 amino acids: CASSPYAPDRGNTIYF. The DNA for the CDR3 is TGTGCCAGCAGCCCTTACGCCCCTGACAGGGGAAACACCATATATTTT.

This clonotype was recorded a few times. CDR3 in DNA: TGTGCCAGCAGCCGCTATGACCGGCGGGTGAACACTGAAGCTTTCTTT. It yields the protein CASSRYDRRVNTEAFF. The J gene is TRBJ1-1, the V gene TRBV7-6, with D unresolved. CDR1 is SGHVS and CDR2 is FNYEAQ in the germline V gene. Trimming removed 5 bases at V and 0 bases at J, with 16 bases between. CDR3 length: 16 residues.

This clonotype has just a few counts. The chain combines TRBV3-1 with TRBJ2-7; tentatively, D is TRBD1 (5 bases). Germline assignment: CDR1 LGHDT and CDR2 YNNKEL (reference sequence). V was cut by 0 bases and J by 7 bases, with 16 bases left in between. The CDR3 runs to 15 residues. The CDR3 loop is CASSQEGARGGEQYF. CDR3 DNA sequence: TGTGCCAGCAGCCAAGAAGGGGCCCGCGGTGGTGAGCAGTACTTC.

About this clonotype itself: Just one base apart from a much larger clone, this may be a read error. This chain connects TRBV7-2 to TRBJ2-7; D gene uncertain. The germline V gene has CDR1 SGHTA and CDR2 FQGNSA. The ends were cut back, 4 bases at V and 1 base at J, with 11 bases in the middle. The length of the CDR3 is 14 residues. CDR3 coding DNA: TGTGCCAGCAGCTACTTGGCCTTATCCTACGAGCAGTACTTC. Residues: CASSYLALSYEQYF.

V usage is TRBV20-1 and J usage is TRBJ2-4; weak D call: TRBD1 (5 bases). CDR1 is DFQATT, CDR2 SNEGSKA, per germline (reference sequence). V lost 0 bases and J lost 0, with 12 bases in between. The CDR3 spans 16 residues. This chain's CDR3 is CSARDSGSLAKNIQYF. Written as DNA, the CDR3 is TGCAGTGCTAGAGATTCAGGGTCTTTAGCCAAAAACATTCAGTACTTC.

This clonotype showed up many times. The rearrangement uses TRBV7-2 and TRBJ2-3; D unclear. Trimming removed 1 base from V and 0 bases from J, with 5 bases in between. This CDR3 comprises 14 residues. CDR1 SGHTA and CDR2 FQGNSA come from the germline V gene. CDR3 sequence: CASSLEESTDTQYF. The CDR3 coding sequence is TGTGCCAGCAGCTTAGAGGAGAGCACAGATACGCAGTATTTT.

In this sample, this clonotype turned up many times. The rearrangement uses TRBV12-3 or TRBV12-4 and TRBJ2-1; D tentatively fits TRBD1 or TRBD2 (5 bases each). The CDR3 is 14 amino acids. The ends were cut back, 2 bases at V and 6 bases at J, with 11 bases in the middle. CDR3 amino acids: CASSLSGPVNEQFF. The CDR3 DNA sequence: TGTGCCAGCAGTTTATCGGGACCAGTCAATGAGCAGTTCTTC.

This clonotype was seen at least ten times. CDR3 nucleotides: TGCGCCAGCAGCTTCGGACAGGGGCAAGAGACCCAGTACTTC. It yields the protein CASSFGQGQETQYF. V is TRBV5-1 and J is TRBJ2-5; 9 bases line up with TRBD1. This CDR3 is built from 14 residues. J gave up 2 bases and V 2 bases, and 1 base lay outside the gene matches. In germline, CDR1 is SGHRS, CDR2 YFSETQ.

At least ten counts were recorded for this clonotype. The rearrangement links TRBV29-1 to TRBJ2-2; maybe TRBD1 (6 bases). V shed 6 bases and J shed 2 bases, with 13 bases lying between them. CDR1 and CDR2 from the germline V gene are SQVTM and ANQGSEA. This CDR3 region has 14 residues. The CDR3 spells CSVHRDTNTGELFF. CDR3 nucleotides: TGCAGCGTACACCGGGACACTAACACCGGGGAGCTGTTTTTT.

This clonotype has a handful of counts. This chain uses TRBV4-2 with TRBJ2-3, with D possibly being TRBD2 (5 bases). The germline V gene encodes CDR1 LGHNA and CDR2 YNFKEQ. The V and J ends lost 4 bases and 5 bases respectively, with 13 bases between them. The CDR3 is made up of 14 amino acids. CDR3 amino acids: CASSPRVEIDTQYF. CDR3 sequence (DNA): TGTGCCAGCAGCCCGCGGGTAGAAATAGATACGCAGTATTTT.

This chain uses TRBV3-1 with TRBJ2-7; D may be TRBD1 or TRBD2 (6 bases each). CDR3 size: 15 residues. The germline V gene encodes CDR1 LGHDT and CDR2 YNNKEL (reference sequence). V gave up 2 bases and J gave up 3 bases, with 14 bases separating them. This CDR3 is CASSQRFGGHYEQYF. CDR3 DNA: TGTGCCAGCAGCCAAAGGTTCGGGGGCCACTACGAGCAGTACTTC.

This clonotype was seen once. The chain joins TRBV6-5 to TRBJ1-2; TRBD1 matches 8 bases. Germline V lookup: CDR1 MNHEY, CDR2 SVGAGI. The CDR3 has 13 amino acids. Trimming cost V 6 bases and J 6 bases; bases outside gene matches: 6. CDR3 in amino acids: CASSVDRGNGYTF. The CDR3 DNA sequence: TGTGCCAGCAGCGTAGACAGGGGCAATGGCTACACCTTC.

This clonotype was found a few times. The chain joins TRBV4-3 to TRBJ2-5; no reliable D call. Per the germline V gene, CDR1 is LGHNA and CDR2 is YSLEER. This CDR3 region has 13 residues. Trimming cost V 4 bases and J 6 bases, with 12 bases left between them. The CDR3 sequence: CASSPGQSQTQYF. The CDR3, as DNA: TGCGCCAGCAGCCCTGGCCAGAGTCAGACCCAGTACTTC.

The sample holds a few counts of this clonotype. CDR3 nucleotide sequence: TGTGCCAGCAGGAGGAAGGGGCCCGGCGCTGAAGCTTTCTTT. Amino acids: CASRRKGPGAEAFF. V and J are TRBV7-9 and TRBJ1-1, with a possible D match to TRBD1 (5 bases). V lost 6 bases to trimming and J lost 6 bases, with 17 bases between them. The CDR3 has 14 residues. Germline CDR1 is SEHNR and CDR2 is FQNEAQ (reference sequence).

The chain joins TRBV20-1 to TRBJ2-1; D uncertain. The germline CDR1 and CDR2 sequences are DFQATT and SNEGSKA (reference sequence). This CDR3 has 11 amino acids. Deletions cut 5 bases from V and 2 bases from J, with 4 bases between. This CDR3 reads CSAYTYNEQFF. CDR3 DNA sequence: TGCAGTGCTTATACCTACAATGAGCAGTTCTTC.

This clonotype was detected only a few times. V gene TRBV29-1 combines with J gene TRBJ2-3; D is undetermined. Germline V CDR1 and CDR2: SQVTM, ANQGSEA. This CDR3 has 11 residues. V dropped 6 bases and J dropped 5 bases, with 9 bases sitting between them. CDR3 nucleotide sequence: TGCAGCGTGGAGAAAGGAGATACGCAGTATTTT. It translates to CSVEKGDTQYF.

This chain connects TRBV6-2 or TRBV6-3 to TRBJ2-7, with 7 bases matching TRBD1. V was pared by 2 bases and J by 6 bases, with 16 bases of the junction left unmatched. CDR3 size: 17 residues. Germline lookup yields CDR1 MNHEY and CDR2 SVGEGT. CDR3 sequence: CASSYRPTGDLPVEQYF. In DNA, the CDR3 is TGTGCCAGCAGTTACAGACCAACAGGGGATTTACCTGTCGAGCAGTACTTC.

V usage is TRBV29-1 and J usage is TRBJ1-6; D is ambiguous. Trimming stripped 0 bases from V and 10 bases from J, with 13 bases between. CDR1 SQVTM and CDR2 ANQGSEA come from the germline V gene. There are 14 residues in the CDR3. The CDR3: CSVEEPPTSSPLHF. The CDR3 nucleotides are TGCAGCGTTGAAGAACCACCAACTAGCTCACCCCTCCACTTT.

This clonotype occurred a few times. The chain carries TRBV6-5 and TRBJ2-1, with D tentatively TRBD1 (6 bases). This CDR3 contains 13 residues. The germline V gene has CDR1 MNHEY and CDR2 SVGAGI. The V gene lost 6 bases and the J gene lost 12 bases, with 18 bases spanning the gap. The CDR3 nucleotides read TGTGCCAGCAGGCCAACAGGGAATGGATGGCAGTTCTTC. Protein: CASRPTGNGWQFF.

The genes are TRBV5-6 and TRBJ1-5; 8 bases map to TRBD1. The CDR3 is 15 amino acids. V dropped 0 bases and J dropped 6; count of bases not matched to a gene: 5. Germline V gives CDR1 SGHDT, CDR2 YYEEEE. In DNA, the CDR3 is TGTGCCAGCAGCTTGGGACAGGGGTTGTCTCAGCCCCAGCATTTT. This gives the protein CASSLGQGLSQPQHF.

This clonotype has at least ten counts. The chain recombines TRBV23-1 with TRBJ2-1; D may be TRBD1 (7 bases). TRBV23-1 counts as an open reading frame of uncertain function. CDR3 length equals 18 residues. Trimming shortened V by 0 bases and J by 5 bases, and 20 bases separated the two germline ends. The CDR3 region is CASSQSRRGQGSNNEQFF. The CDR3 DNA sequence: TGCGCCAGCAGTCAATCCCGGAGGGGGCAGGGGAGCAACAATGAGCAGTTCTTC.

The J gene is TRBJ2-4, the V gene TRBV29-1, with 11 positions matching TRBD1. Trimming cost V 2 bases and J 12 bases; bases outside gene matches: 6. This CDR3 is 13 amino acids long. Germline-derived CDR1 and CDR2 are SQVTM and ANQGSEA. The CDR3 region is CSVERTGGETQYF. In nucleotides, the CDR3 is TGCAGCGTTGAAAGGACAGGGGGCGAGACTCAGTACTTC. Looking up the rest from reference TRBV29-1 and TRBJ2-4 gives the full variable domain: SAVISQKPSRDICQRGTSLTIQCQVDSQVTMMFWYRQQPGQSLTLIATANQGSEATYESGFVIDKFPISRPNLTFSTLTVSNMSPEDSSIYLCSVERTGGETQYFGAGTRLSVL.

In this sample, this clonotype turned up many times. The chain uses TRBV5-1 and TRBJ2-3; D unclear. Trimming pared 6 bases from V and 1 base from J, leaving 18 bases between. Per the germline V gene, CDR1 is SGHRS and CDR2 is YFSETQ. CDR3 length: 16 residues. This CDR3 reads CASTDSGTSRTDTQYF. The CDR3, as DNA: TGCGCCAGCACCGACTCCGGAACTTCTCGCACAGATACGCAGTATTTT.

The genes are TRBV7-9 and TRBJ2-7; D call uncertain. V shed 4 bases and J shed 7 bases, with 11 bases lying between them. CDR1 and CDR2 (germline): SEHNR, FQNEAQ (reference sequence). The CDR3 contains 12 residues. The CDR3 spells CASSSGPLEQYV. CDR3 DNA sequence: TGTGCCAGCAGCTCCGGGCCCTTAGAGCAGTACGTC.

This sequence joins TRBV12-3 or TRBV12-4 and TRBJ2-1, with 9 bases identical to TRBD1. The CDR3 contains 15 residues. Germline trimming cut 2 bases from V and 7 bases from J; bases unmatched to any gene: 6. The DNA for the CDR3 is TGTGCCAGCAGTTTATGGGACAGGGAGTATAATGAGCAGTTCTTC. Its translation: CASSLWDREYNEQFF.